These 20 T cell receptor beta chains originate from one sample sequenced in a study of identical twins' blood T cells. One entry per CDR3 protein results from TCRdb running MiXCR on the 5' RACE reads. The sample records fewer than 450,000 distinct CDR3 sequences, under 30% being singletons. Sequencing used PBMCs. The receptors originated from a woman aged 18-55 years in good health.

This clonotype appeared many times. This chain links TRBV6-6 with TRBJ1-4; D is perhaps TRBD1 (5 bases). Per germline, CDR1 MNHNY and CDR2 SVGAGI (reference sequence). The length of the CDR3 is 15 residues. V lost 5 bases and J 0 bases, leaving 10 bases between the germline ends. Written as DNA, the CDR3 is TGTGCCAGCAGTAAGGGGTCTGCAACTAATGAAAAACTGTTTTTT. As protein: CASSKGSATNEKLFF.

To note about this clonotype: A junction boundary mismatches the germline segment, possibly from a read error. The rearrangement uses TRBV2 and TRBJ1-3; 7 nucleotides line up with TRBD1. This CDR3 region has 15 residues. Germline V gene data show CDR1 as SNHLY and CDR2 as FYNNEI. As DNA, the CDR3 is TGTGCCAGTAATAGACAGGGAGGAACTGGAACCACCATATATTTT. Protein: CASNRQGGTGTTIYF.

The rearrangement joins TRBV10-3 to TRBJ2-3; 9 bases agree with TRBD1. This CDR3 contains 15 residues. The trim removed 5 bases at V and 3 bases at J, leaving 6 bases unmatched. In germline, CDR1 is ENHRY, CDR2 SYGVKD. CDR3 in amino acids: CAISFTGTGTDTQYF. The CDR3 DNA is TGTGCCATCAGTTTTACCGGGACAGGGACAGATACGCAGTATTTT.

The rearrangement uses TRBV28 and TRBJ2-7; perhaps D is TRBD1 or TRBD2 (6 bases each). V lost 4 bases to trimming and J lost 4 bases, with 14 bases between them. The CDR3 runs to 14 residues. Germline V lookup: CDR1 MDHEN, CDR2 SYDVKM. In DNA form, the CDR3 reads TGTGCCAGCAGTTCCGGGGGCCCCTTTTACGAGCAGTACTTC. It encodes CASSSGGPFYEQYF.

This clonotype was observed a handful of times. The chain joins TRBV5-1 to TRBJ1-2; D unresolved. The germline V gene has CDR1 SGHRS and CDR2 YFSETQ. This CDR3 has 13 amino acids. Trimming removed 0 bases at V and 4 bases at J, with 7 bases between. CDR3 amino acids: CASSLGNSYGYTF. The CDR3 nucleotides read TGCGCCAGCAGCTTGGGGAATAGCTATGGCTACACCTTC.

A few counts support this clonotype. The CDR3 nucleotides are TGTGCCATCAGTGCGCCGGGACAGGGGGCCGAGCAGTACTTC. It specifies CAISAPGQGAEQYF. The rearrangement links TRBV10-3 to TRBJ2-7; 12 bases are shared with TRBD1. Trimming cost V 4 bases and J 6 bases; bases outside gene matches: 4. From germline, CDR1 is ENHRY and CDR2 SYGVKD. The CDR3 has 14 amino acids.

This clonotype has a handful of counts. The genes are TRBV12-3 or TRBV12-4 and TRBJ2-7; D not resolved. The CDR3 totals 12 residues. The V gene lost 3 bases and the J gene lost 6 bases, with 9 bases spanning the gap. The chain's CDR3 is CASSFIASEQYF. CDR3 coding DNA: TGTGCCAGCAGTTTCATCGCGAGCGAGCAGTACTTC.

J is TRBJ1-5 and V is TRBV20-1; a possible D gene is TRBD1 (5 bases). From germline, CDR1 is DFQATT and CDR2 SNEGSKA (reference sequence). This CDR3 comprises 12 residues. V lost 6 bases to trimming and J lost 9 bases, with 15 bases between them. The CDR3 DNA is TGCAGTGCCGGGACCGCTGGGTGGCCCCAGCATTTT. Amino acids: CSAGTAGWPQHF.

V is TRBV4-3 and J is TRBJ1-2; D is perhaps TRBD1 (5 bases). V was trimmed by 3 bases and J by 0 bases, leaving 11 bases between them. This CDR3 region has 15 residues. The germline V gene has CDR1 LGHNA and CDR2 YSLEER. The CDR3 bases are TGCGCCAGCAGCCAGGGACTCTCAGCTAACTATGGCTACACCTTC. Amino acids: CASSQGLSANYGYTF.

The chain combines TRBV11-2 with TRBJ2-3; 7 positions agree with TRBD2. This CDR3 is built from 21 residues. Germline V gene data show CDR1 as SGHAT and CDR2 as FQNNGV. Losses at the gene ends were 1 base for V and 7 bases for J; bases not matched to a gene: 26. Here the CDR3 reads CASSLVSVGGGSSATGYTQYF. In nucleotides, the CDR3 is TGTGCCAGCAGCTTAGTTTCCGTAGGCGGCGGGAGTTCCGCGACGGGATATACGCAGTATTTT.

Ten or more counts support this clonotype. The CDR3 DNA is TGTGCCAGCAGCTTAAGAGGGAGCACTGAAGCTTTCTTT. This translates into CASSLRGSTEAFF. This chain uses TRBV7-2 with TRBJ1-1; D unresolved. The ends were cut back, 2 bases at V and 4 bases at J, with 8 bases in the middle. Germline CDR1 SGHTA, CDR2 FQGNSA. The CDR3 loop spans 13 amino acids.

This clonotype showed up just a few times. This chain connects TRBV7-9 to TRBJ2-1; D gene ambiguous. Germline V lookup: CDR1 SEHNR, CDR2 FQNEAQ (reference sequence). Trimming stripped 8 bases from V and 4 bases from J, with 3 bases between. The CDR3 loop spans 10 amino acids. CDR3 region: CASDYNEQFF. As DNA, the CDR3 is TGTGCCAGCGATTACAATGAGCAGTTCTTC. Full variable domain (missing parts from reference TRBV7-9 and TRBJ2-1): DTGVSQNPRHKITKRGQNVTFRCDPISEHNRLYWYRQTLGQGPEFLTYFQNEAQLEKSRLLSDRFSAERPKGSFSTLEIQRTEQGDSAMYLCASDYNEQFFGPGTRLTVL.

The chain joins TRBV7-2 to TRBJ2-2; D unresolved. V lost 1 base and J 4 bases, leaving 7 bases between the germline ends. This CDR3 has 14 amino acids. The germline gives CDR1 SGHTA, CDR2 FQGNSA. CDR3 DNA sequence: TGTGCCAGCAGCTTAGTCCCTTTCACCGGGGAGCTGTTTTTT. Residues: CASSLVPFTGELFF.

This clonotype was observed a few times. V and J are TRBV3-1 and TRBJ1-1; D uncertain. The ends were cut back, 4 bases at V and 8 bases at J, with 17 bases in the middle. In germline, CDR1 is LGHDT, CDR2 YNNKEL (reference sequence). The CDR3 runs 14 residues. CDR3 loop: CASSLWGELKEAFF. CDR3 nucleotides: TGTGCCAGCAGCCTCTGGGGAGAGCTAAAGGAAGCTTTCTTT.

To note about this clonotype: The junction and the germline gene differ at one end; a read error may be behind it. The genes are TRBV29-1 and TRBJ1-1, with D unresolved. The CDR3 runs 11 residues. Germline V CDR1 and CDR2: SQVTM, ANQGSEA. In nucleotides, the CDR3 is TGCAGCGTGGGTTCGAACACTGAAGCTTCCTTT. Protein: CSVGSNTEASF.

Only a few counts were recorded for this clonotype. J is TRBJ2-2 and V is TRBV27; D is unresolved. Germline-derived CDR1 and CDR2 are MNHEY and SMNVEV (reference sequence). The CDR3 spans 15 residues. Trimming pared 2 bases from V and 7 bases from J, leaving 14 bases between. The CDR3 loop is CASSLRPEIIGELFF. The CDR3 DNA reads TGTGCCAGCAGTTTACGCCCAGAGATAATCGGGGAGCTGTTTTTT.

Concerning this clonotype itself: This sequence may be a read error, since a much larger clone differs from it by one base. The V and J genes are TRBV2 and TRBJ2-2, with D tentatively TRBD1 (6 bases). The CDR3 is 13 amino acids. Germline CDR1 and CDR2: SNHLY and FYNNEI. CDR3 sequence: CVSSVTGTGELFF. CDR3 DNA: TGTGTCAGCAGCGTTACAGGGACCGGGGAGCTGTTTTTT.

On this clonotype: The junction departs from the called germline gene at one end, perhaps through a read error. The V call is TRBV5-1, the J call TRBJ1-1; possible D gene TRBD1, 6 bases. Germline-derived CDR1 and CDR2 are SGHRS and YFSETQ. This CDR3 has 13 residues. The CDR3 loop is CASGLVRGTEAFF. DNA of the CDR3: TGCGCCAGCGGCTTGGTTAGGGGGACTGAAGCTTTCTTT.

This clonotype was observed many times. The V and J genes are TRBV9 and TRBJ1-3; D is unclear. Germline CDR1 and CDR2: SGDLS and YYNGEE. Trimming shortened V by 1 base and J by 0 bases, and 11 bases separated the two germline ends. The CDR3 is made up of 16 amino acids. CDR3 residues: CASSVFSVPSGNTIYF. DNA for the CDR3: TGTGCCAGCAGCGTATTCTCAGTCCCCTCTGGAAACACCATATATTTT.

This clonotype was seen more than once but under ten times. The chain employs TRBV7-9 and TRBJ2-7; D uncertain. Trimming cost V 6 bases and J 4 bases, with 7 bases left between them. Germline V CDR1 and CDR2: SEHNR, FQNEAQ (reference sequence). The CDR3 runs 11 residues. The CDR3 loop reads CASSMFYEQYF. In nucleotides, the CDR3 is TGTGCCAGCAGTATGTTTTACGAGCAGTACTTC.